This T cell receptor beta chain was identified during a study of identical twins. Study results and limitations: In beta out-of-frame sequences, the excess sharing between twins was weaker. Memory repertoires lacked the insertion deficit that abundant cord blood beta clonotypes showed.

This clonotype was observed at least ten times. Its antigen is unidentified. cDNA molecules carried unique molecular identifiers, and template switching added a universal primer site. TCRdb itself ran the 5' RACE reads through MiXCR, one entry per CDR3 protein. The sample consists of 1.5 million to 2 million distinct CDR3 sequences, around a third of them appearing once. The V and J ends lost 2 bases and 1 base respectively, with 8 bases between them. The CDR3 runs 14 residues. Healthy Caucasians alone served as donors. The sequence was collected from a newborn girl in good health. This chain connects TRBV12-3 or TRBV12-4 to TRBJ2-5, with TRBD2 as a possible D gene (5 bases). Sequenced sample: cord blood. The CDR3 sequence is CASSLRGVQETQYF. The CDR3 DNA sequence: TGTGCCAGCAGTTTACGGGGAGTCCAAGAGACCCAGTACTTC.